Below, one TCR beta chain is given with its context. As yet, its antigen is unknown. This specimen comes from a study of shared clonotypes between healthy human individuals. Background on the study: The study used three CD4 naive, three CD4 memory, two CD8 naive and one CD8 memory plate per donor.

Sequencing used immunoSEQ multiplex PCR; TCRdb keeps in-frame clones, though not all of them. Here the sample spans around 2.5 million clones, roughly 93% being singletons. Germline CDR1 MDHEN, CDR2 SYDVKM. The length of the CDR3 is 18 residues. V dropped 3 bases and J dropped 4; count of bases not matched to a gene: 12. Points from the study as a whole: Of the naive CD4 clonotypes, roughly 5% were shared across a few donors. Larger estimated richness was generally seen in naive subsets than in memory subsets.

This sequence originates from a man younger than 35 in good health. Some clones in this sample may be carry-over from other donors' samples. V and J are TRBV28 and TRBJ1-1; 12 bases map to TRBD1. The material sequenced was naive CD4+ T cells from PBMCs. This sample's subset: CD45RA+ positively selected. The CDR3 DNA sequence: TGTGCCAGCAGTTTTATCTTTGGGACAGGGGGCCCGGTCACTGAAGCTTTCTTT. Protein: CASSFIFGTGGPVTEAFF.